These 29 T cell receptor beta chains originate from one sample sequenced in a study of shared clonotypes between healthy human individuals. TCRdb keeps only in-frame clones here, not all; method: immunoSEQ multiplex PCR. The data hold 1.6 million or so clones, with over 95% observed a single time. The sample was naive CD4+ T cells sorted from blood. This sample's subset: CD45RA+ positively selected. These receptors were obtained from a man aged 25-45 years in good health.

As for this clone: This sample includes further DNA sequences coding for the same CDR3. The gene calls are TRBV7-9 and TRBJ2-7, with D unclear. Germline-derived CDR1 and CDR2 are SEHNR and FQNEAQ (reference sequence). This CDR3 spans 13 amino acids. Trimming left V 4 bases short and J 2 bases short, with 9 bases between. CDR3 DNA sequence: TGTGCCAGCAGCTCCGGGTCCCCCTACGAGCAGTACTTC. Protein: CASSSGSPYEQYF.

The chain combines TRBV5-1 with TRBJ2-3; 13 bases are a match to TRBD2. This CDR3 comprises 17 residues. Trimming took 4 bases from V and 6 from J; bases not matched to a gene: 11. Germline CDR1 SGHRS, CDR2 YFSETQ. CDR3 amino acids: CASSLDPGLAGSDTQYF. CDR3 bases: TGCGCCAGCAGCCTGGACCCGGGACTAGCGGGATCCGATACGCAGTATTTT.

This chain joins TRBV2 and TRBJ2-5; 11 nucleotides align to TRBD1. The CDR3 contains 15 residues. The germline gives CDR1 SNHLY, CDR2 FYNNEI. V was pared by 4 bases and J by 5 bases, with 6 bases of the junction left unmatched. In DNA form, the CDR3 reads TGTGCCAGCAGTGCGGACAGGGGGCTAATGGAGACCCAGTACTTC. This gives the protein CASSADRGLMETQYF. The variable domain in full, completed from reference TRBV2 and TRBJ2-5, reads EPEVTQTPSHQVTQMGQEVILRCVPISNHLYFYWYRQILGQKVEFLVSFYNNEISEKSEIFDDQFSVERPDGSNFTLKIRSTKLEDSAMYFCASSADRGLMETQYFGPGTRLLVL.

The chain links TRBV25-1 to TRBJ2-1, with D possibly TRBD2 on 6 matching bases. The CDR3 is made up of 14 amino acids. The V and J ends lost 3 bases and 9 bases respectively, with 15 bases between them. Per the germline V gene, CDR1 is MGHDK and CDR2 is SYGVNS. For the CDR3, the DNA is TGTGCCAGCAGTGATTCCTGGAGGGACGGTGAGCAGTTCTTC. Its translation is CASSDSWRDGEQFF.

This clone has a single count. The chain combines TRBV9 with TRBJ2-1, with D possibly being TRBD2 (6 bases). CDR1 is SGDLS, CDR2 YYNGEE, per germline. V was clipped by 6 bases and J by 6 bases, with 19 bases between them. The CDR3 spans 15 residues. The CDR3 DNA sequence: TGTGCCAGCACCCAATGGGGGGAGAGTCCCAATGAGCAGTTCTTC. Translation gives CASTQWGESPNEQFF. Complete variable domain (other parts from reference TRBV9 and TRBJ2-1): DSGVTQTPKHLITATGQRVTLRCSPRSGDLSVYWYQQSLDQGLQFLIQYYNGEERAKGNILERFSAQQFPDLHSELNLSSLELGDSALYFCASTQWGESPNEQFFGPGTRLTVL.

The gene calls are TRBV7-8 and TRBJ2-7; 15 bases agree with TRBD2. The V gene end was trimmed by 6 bases and the J gene end by 4 bases; junction bases not matched to a gene: 16. The CDR3 runs 19 residues. Germline V CDR1 and CDR2: SGHVS, FQNEAQ. The CDR3, as DNA: TGTGCCAGCAGATTCAGCCCAGGAGGACTAGCGGGAGGGCCGTACGAGCAGTACTTC. It is translated as CASRFSPGGLAGGPYEQYF.

This chain joins TRBV30 and TRBJ1-3, with D unclear. Trimming shortened V by 4 bases and J by 0 bases, and 4 bases separated the two germline ends. Per germline, CDR1 GTSNPN and CDR2 SVGIG (reference sequence). This CDR3 contains 12 residues. CDR3 region: CAWTASGNTIYF. CDR3 coding DNA: TGTGCCTGGACAGCCTCTGGAAACACCATATATTTT.

The V gene is TRBV5-4, the J gene TRBJ1-1, with 8 bases identical to TRBD1. V lost 4 bases and J lost 5; bases outside the gene matches: 7. Germline CDR1 reads SGHNT; CDR2 reads YYREEE (reference sequence). This CDR3 contains 14 residues. For the CDR3, the DNA is TGTGCCAGCAGCATAATACAGGGGGGGACTGAAGCTTTCTTT. Residues: CASSIIQGGTEAFF.

This clone showed up just once. The V and J genes are TRBV25-1 and TRBJ2-7, with D possibly matching TRBD1 (6 bases). This CDR3 has 14 residues. Trimming removed 8 bases from V and 4 bases from J, with 18 bases in between. The germline gives CDR1 MGHDK, CDR2 SYGVNS. The CDR3 region has the DNA TGTGCCAGCGGATTAACCGGGACAAGTTACGAGCAGTACTTC. Amino acids: CASGLTGTSYEQYF.

Notes on this clone: This CDR3 is also generated by other DNA sequences in the sample. This chain connects TRBV19 to TRBJ2-3; the match to TRBD2 covers 8 bases. This CDR3 has 15 residues. V gave up 3 bases and J gave up 1 base; unmatched junction bases: 3. Germline V gene lookup returns CDR1 LNHDA and CDR2 SQIVND (reference sequence). This chain's CDR3 is CASSILAGRTDTQYF. In nucleotides, the CDR3 is TGTGCCAGTAGTATCCTAGCGGGCCGCACAGATACGCAGTATTTT.

The chain employs TRBV29-1 and TRBJ1-1; D gene unclear. Trimming pared 7 bases from V and 5 bases from J, leaving 8 bases between. Germline CDR1 reads SQVTM; CDR2 reads ANQGSEA. This CDR3 region has 10 residues. The CDR3 here is CSASETEAFF. The CDR3 DNA reads as TGCAGCGCCTCGGAGACTGAAGCTTTCTTT.

The CDR3 loop is CASSLTSGGPTGELFF. CDR3 nucleotides: TGTGCCAGCAGCTTGACTAGCGGGGGTCCCACCGGGGAGCTGTTTTTT. The chain has TRBV5-6 and TRBJ2-2, with 11 bases lining up with TRBD2. V lost 1 base to trimming and J lost 4 bases; unmatched junction nucleotides: 3. Germline V lookup: CDR1 SGHDT, CDR2 YYEEEE. The CDR3 extends over 16 amino acids. The variable domain in full, with the rest retrieved from reference TRBV5-6 and TRBJ2-2, is DAGVTQSPTHLIKTRGQQVTLRCSPKSGHDTVSWYQQALGQGPQFIFQYYEEEERQRGNFPDRFSGHQFPNYSSELNVNALLLGDSALYLCASSLTSGGPTGELFFGEGSRLTVL.

The CDR3 nucleotides are TGTGCCAGTAGTATAGATTGGACAGGGGGAGAGACCCAGTACTTC. This encodes CASSIDWTGGETQYF. This rearrangement joins TRBV19 to TRBJ2-5; 10 bases map to TRBD1. V was clipped by 0 bases and J by 4 bases; unmatched bases: 2. CDR1 and CDR2 (germline): LNHDA, SQIVND (reference sequence). The CDR3 is 15 amino acids.

The rearrangement links TRBV5-4 to TRBJ2-1; the D is unclear. The CDR3 contains 11 residues. CDR1 is SGHNT and CDR2 is YYREEE in the germline V gene (reference sequence). The V end was cut by 2 bases, the J end by 10 bases, with 7 bases between. The CDR3 coding sequence is TGTGCCAGCAGCTTCCGGCAGGAGCAGTTCTTC. Translated, it gives CASSFRQEQFF.

Regarding this clone: At the DNA level, this CDR3 is encoded by other sequences in the same sample as well. The V gene is TRBV5-1, the J gene TRBJ2-7; D unclear. The germline CDR1 and CDR2 sequences are SGHRS and YFSETQ. With 0 bases removed from V and 1 base from J, the gap between germline ends came to 8 bases. The CDR3 extends over 14 amino acids. The CDR3 sequence: CASSLVVGSYEQYF. CDR3 coding DNA: TGCGCCAGCAGCTTGGTAGTAGGTTCCTACGAGCAGTACTTC.

The V call is TRBV10-3, the J call TRBJ1-5, with D possibly TRBD1 on 6 matching bases. The V gene's germline CDR1 is ENHRY and CDR2 SYGVKD. This CDR3 contains 17 residues. V was trimmed by 11 bases and J by 5 bases, leaving 28 bases between them. In nucleotides, the CDR3 is TGTGCCCTACCAGGCGCTGAGGACAGCTTGAGAGATCAGCCCCAGCATTTT. This codes for CALPGAEDSLRDQPQHF.

The V call is TRBV2, the J call TRBJ2-7, with D uncertain. The CDR3 has 12 residues. Germline assignment: CDR1 SNHLY and CDR2 FYNNEI. V gave up 6 bases and J gave up 7 bases, with 13 bases separating them. For the CDR3, the DNA is TGTGCCAGCAGGGGCCTCTTGGGAGAGCAGTACTTC. Protein: CASRGLLGEQYF.

This chain links TRBV29-1 with TRBJ2-7; TRBD1 matches 8 bases. Germline V gene data show CDR1 as SQVTM and CDR2 as ANQGSEA. V lost 5 bases, J lost 1 base, and 4 bases stayed unmatched. The CDR3 runs 13 residues. CDR3 nucleotides: TGCAGCGTTCTGGACAGGGAATCCTACGAGCAGTACTTC. It is translated as CSVLDRESYEQYF.

The chain joins TRBV28 to TRBJ1-2; 9 bases fit TRBD1. The CDR3 sequence is 15 residues long. Looked up from germline, CDR1 is MDHEN and CDR2 is SYDVKM. Trimming took 6 bases from V and 6 from J; bases not matched to a gene: 11. The CDR3 DNA reads as TGTGCCAGCAGCCTCAACGGACAGGGGCCTCATGGCTACACCTTC. This encodes CASSLNGQGPHGYTF.

V usage is TRBV9 and J usage is TRBJ1-5; possible D gene TRBD1, 5 bases. The CDR3 sequence is 16 residues long. Germline CDR1 SGDLS, CDR2 YYNGEE. Trimming took 3 bases from V and 6 from J, leaving 19 bases between them. The CDR3, as DNA: TGTGCCAGCAGCGCCGGGGCATCCCAAGGCCCTCAGCCCCAGCATTTT. Translation gives CASSAGASQGPQPQHF.

The table lists this clone with a few counts. V is TRBV4-3 and J is TRBJ2-3; either TRBD1 or TRBD2 may fit D (5 bases each). Germline assignment: CDR1 LGHNA and CDR2 YSLEER. The CDR3 runs to 17 residues. Trimming left V 1 base short and J 5 bases short, with 19 bases between. DNA of the CDR3: TGCGCCAGCAGCCAAGGGTTCGGAGGACAAGGAAGAGATACGCAGTATTTT. Translating gives CASSQGFGGQGRDTQYF.

The V call is TRBV18, the J call TRBJ2-2; weak D call: TRBD1 (6 bases). Trimming took 0 bases from V and 4 from J, leaving 12 bases between them. CDR1 and CDR2 from the germline V gene are KGHSH and LQKENI. The CDR3 covers 16 residues. For the CDR3, the DNA is TGTGCCAGCTCACCACCATTGGCAGGGGTCACCGGGGAGCTGTTTTTT. It translates to CASSPPLAGVTGELFF. The full variable domain, its missing parts supplied by reference TRBV18 and TRBJ2-2, is NAGVMQNPRHLVRRRGQEARLRCSPMKGHSHVYWYRQLPEEGLKFMVYLQKENIIDESGMPKERFSAEFPKEGPSILRIQQVVRGDSAAYFCASSPPLAGVTGELFFGEGSRLTVL.

The rearrangement joins TRBV28 to TRBJ2-5; 8 bases align to TRBD2. Germline loops: CDR1 MDHEN, CDR2 SYDVKM. This CDR3 region has 13 residues. V lost 3 bases to trimming and J lost 4 bases; unmatched junction nucleotides: 1. CDR3 sequence: CASSFLAGETQYF. The CDR3 DNA reads TGTGCCAGCAGTTTCCTAGCGGGAGAGACCCAGTACTTC.

This clone was detected only once. The chain employs TRBV27 and TRBJ1-2, with D perhaps matching TRBD1 (5 bases). The CDR3 consists of 15 residues. Germline assignment: CDR1 MNHEY and CDR2 SMNVEV (reference sequence). Trimming pared 3 bases from V and 9 bases from J, leaving 20 bases between. CDR3 loop: CASSLAGDSPPSYTF. Written as DNA, the CDR3 is TGTGCCAGCAGTTTGGCCGGGGACTCGCCTCCCAGCTACACCTTC.

The gene calls are TRBV5-1 and TRBJ2-1; 7 nucleotides align to TRBD1. The ends lost 3 bases at V and 10 bases at J; junction bases unmatched: 7. The CDR3 runs 13 residues. CDR1 SGHRS and CDR2 YFSETQ come from the germline V gene. CDR3 nucleotide sequence: TGCGCCAGCAGCTCGAGGGACAGTCGGGAGCAGTTCTTC. It specifies CASSSRDSREQFF.

This rearrangement joins TRBV6-6 to TRBJ1-3; D uncertain. Germline loops: CDR1 MNHNY, CDR2 SVGAGI (reference sequence). The CDR3 is 16 amino acids. V lost 6 bases to trimming and J lost 0 bases, with 15 bases between them. This CDR3 is CASSSRLGNSGNTIYF. The CDR3 DNA reads TGTGCCAGCAGCTCTCGGCTTGGGAACTCTGGAAACACCATATATTTT.

This rearrangement joins TRBV15 to TRBJ1-1; D is ambiguous. CDR3 length: 14 amino acids. The V and J ends lost 0 bases and 3 bases respectively, with 8 bases between them. Germline values: CDR1 LNHNV, CDR2 YYDKDF (reference sequence). The CDR3 sequence: CATSRDPGYTEAFF. The CDR3 DNA reads TGTGCCACCAGCAGAGATCCCGGTTACACTGAAGCTTTCTTT.

This clone was found once. V gene TRBV11-2 combines with J gene TRBJ2-7; possibly TRBD1 or TRBD2 for D (5 bases each). Deletions cut 1 base from V and 2 bases from J, with 12 bases between. Germline V gene lookup returns CDR1 SGHAT and CDR2 FQNNGV. The CDR3 has 15 amino acids. The chain's CDR3 is CASSLGGPGTYEQYF. DNA for the CDR3: TGTGCCAGCAGCTTAGGAGGGCCAGGGACCTACGAGCAGTACTTC.

The chain links TRBV7-7 to TRBJ2-1; D perhaps matches TRBD2 (5 bases). This CDR3 is 17 amino acids long. The ends were cut back, 1 base at V and 0 bases at J, with 13 bases in the middle. Germline V gives CDR1 SSHAT, CDR2 FNYEAQ (reference sequence). In DNA, the CDR3 is TGTGCCAGCAGCTTAGACCCTAAAGGGAGCTCCTACAATGAGCAGTTCTTC. Protein product: CASSLDPKGSSYNEQFF.